The 17 T cell receptor beta chains listed next were all sequenced from one sample in a study of T-cell memory formation after mild COVID-19. TCRdb itself ran the 5' RACE reads through MiXCR, one entry per CDR3 protein. In the table there are roughly 86,000 distinct CDR3 sequences, less than 15% of which are singletons. Source material: PBMCs or a T cell subset sorted from them (not recorded which). The origin of the receptors is an adult woman who had mild COVID-19 (a few samples of this study predate the infection). Cell type and time point are not known.

V gene TRBV7-9 combines with J gene TRBJ2-2, with D hard to call. Trimming removed 2 bases at V and 2 bases at J, with 9 bases between. This CDR3 comprises 15 residues. Germline V gene data show CDR1 as SEHNR and CDR2 as FQNEAQ (reference sequence). The CDR3 DNA reads as TGTGCCAGCAGCTTACTAGATCCAAACACCGGGGAGCTGTTTTTT. This encodes CASSLLDPNTGELFF.

This clonotype was found a few times. The chain has TRBV5-5 and TRBJ1-1; possibly TRBD1 for D (6 bases). V was pared by 0 bases and J by 4 bases, with 10 bases between. The germline gives CDR1 SGHKS, CDR2 YYEKEE (reference sequence). The CDR3 sequence is 14 residues long. DNA for the CDR3: TGTGCCAGCAGCTTGGTAGGGGGGGGCACTGAAGCTTTCTTT. The encoded protein is CASSLVGGGTEAFF.

This chain connects TRBV6-2 or TRBV6-3 to TRBJ2-5; D is ambiguous. The ends were cut back, 6 bases at V and 0 bases at J, with 5 bases in the middle. Germline assignment: CDR1 MNHEY and CDR2 SVGEGT. The CDR3 contains 12 residues. The DNA for the CDR3 is TGTGCCAGCAGACGGTACCAAGAGACCCAGTACTTC. Protein sequence: CASRRYQETQYF.

This chain joins TRBV9 and TRBJ2-2; tentatively, D is TRBD2 (7 bases). The CDR3 has 14 residues. Germline CDR1 SGDLS, CDR2 YYNGEE. The V gene lost 5 bases and the J gene lost 3 bases, with 11 bases spanning the gap. The CDR3 DNA reads TGTGCCAGCAGACAGGGAGGGGACACCGGGGAGCTGTTTTTT. It encodes CASRQGGDTGELFF. Drawing the rest from reference TRBV9 and TRBJ2-2, the complete variable domain is DSGVTQTPKHLITATGQRVTLRCSPRSGDLSVYWYQQSLDQGLQFLIQYYNGEERAKGNILERFSAQQFPDLHSELNLSSLELGDSALYFCASRQGGDTGELFFGEGSRLTVL.

This clonotype was seen a few times. The gene calls are TRBV7-8 and TRBJ1-1, with a weak D call TRBD1 (6 bases). Germline V gene data show CDR1 as SGHVS and CDR2 as FQNEAQ. The CDR3 consists of 16 residues. V gave up 7 bases and J gave up 5 bases, with 23 bases separating them. In nucleotides, the CDR3 is TGTGCCAGCAAAGGGGGGCGAGGCCAGGGAAGGACTGAAGCTTTCTTT. Amino acids: CASKGGRGQGRTEAFF.

This clonotype was counted many times. This chain connects TRBV5-5 to TRBJ1-5, with D uncertain. V lost 0 bases and J 0 bases, leaving 1 base between the germline ends. CDR1 SGHKS and CDR2 YYEKEE come from the germline V gene (reference sequence). The CDR3 runs 13 residues. The CDR3 region is CASSLDSNQPQHF. The CDR3 nucleotides are TGTGCCAGCAGCTTGGATAGCAATCAGCCCCAGCATTTT.

The V and J genes are TRBV4-1 and TRBJ1-6; possible D gene TRBD1, 5 bases. Germline values: CDR1 MGHRA, CDR2 YSYEKL. With 3 bases removed from V and 7 bases from J, the gap between germline ends came to 13 bases. This CDR3 has 15 residues. The CDR3 loop is CASSQTDLGNSPLHF. The DNA for the CDR3 is TGCGCCAGCAGCCAGACAGATTTAGGGAATTCACCCCTCCACTTT.

Many counts were recorded for this clonotype. The J gene is TRBJ2-3, the V gene TRBV5-1; tentatively, D is TRBD1 or TRBD2 (5 bases each). This CDR3 region has 12 residues. Between the trimmed V and J ends, which lost 4 bases and 2 bases, there was a span of 5 bases. Germline CDR1 SGHRS, CDR2 YFSETQ. The CDR3 DNA reads TGCGCCAGCAGCGGGACCACAGATACGCAGTATTTT. Encoded protein: CASSGTTDTQYF.

Relative to its sample, this clonotype is medium-sized. The chain employs TRBV5-1 and TRBJ1-1; perhaps TRBD1 as D (5 bases). Trimming cost V 1 base and J 1 base, with 8 bases left between them. The germline V gene encodes CDR1 SGHRS and CDR2 YFSETQ. The CDR3 has 14 residues. Written as DNA, the CDR3 is TGCGCCAGCAGCTTGTGGCAGGGGAACACTGAAGCTTTCTTT. This gives the protein CASSLWQGNTEAFF.

This clonotype was found a few times. The CDR3 DNA reads TGCAGTGCTAGAGATACGGAGGGACAGCCCTACGAGCAGTACTTC. Translated, it gives CSARDTEGQPYEQYF. J is TRBJ2-7 and V is TRBV20-1; possible D gene TRBD1, 7 bases. The CDR3 length is 15 residues. CDR1 and CDR2 (germline): DFQATT, SNEGSKA (reference sequence). The V gene lost 0 bases and the J gene lost 2 bases, with 14 bases spanning the gap.

This clonotype occurred a few times. CDR3 DNA sequence: TGTGCCAGCAGCCTCCCAGGGGGGCAGATCACAGATACGCAGTATTTT. Translated: CASSLPGGQITDTQYF. V is TRBV12-3 or TRBV12-4 and J is TRBJ2-3; D may be TRBD1 (7 bases). Trimming removed 6 bases at V and 2 bases at J, with 18 bases between. CDR3 size: 16 residues.

In this sample, this clonotype turned up many times. The chain joins TRBV9 to TRBJ2-1; perhaps TRBD2 as D (5 bases). The CDR3 covers 17 residues. Trimming pared 0 bases from V and 2 bases from J, leaving 15 bases between. CDR1 SGDLS and CDR2 YYNGEE come from the germline V gene. CDR3 protein: CASSVASGAPPYNEQFF. CDR3 nucleotides: TGTGCCAGCAGCGTAGCGAGCGGAGCTCCACCCTACAATGAGCAGTTCTTC. Complete variable domain (other parts from reference TRBV9 and TRBJ2-1): DSGVTQTPKHLITATGQRVTLRCSPRSGDLSVYWYQQSLDQGLQFLIQYYNGEERAKGNILERFSAQQFPDLHSELNLSSLELGDSALYFCASSVASGAPPYNEQFFGPGTRLTVL.

The chain recombines TRBV25-1 with TRBJ1-5; tentatively, D is TRBD1 (5 bases). With 5 bases removed from V and 6 bases from J, the gap between germline ends came to 11 bases. The CDR3 runs to 13 residues. Germline V gives CDR1 MGHDK, CDR2 SYGVNS. The CDR3 DNA is TGTGCCAGCAGTTCCGGGGGAGGTCAGCCCCAGCATTTT. As protein: CASSSGGGQPQHF.

This rearrangement joins TRBV5-1 to TRBJ2-2, with 9 bases fitting TRBD1. Germline V gene sequence: CDR1 SGHRS, CDR2 YFSETQ. The CDR3 is made up of 19 amino acids. J lost 2 bases, V lost 0 bases, and 11 bases had no gene match. CDR3 nucleotide sequence: TGCGCCAGCAGCTTGGCCGTAGCGTGGGACAGGGATAACACCGGGGAGCTGTTTTTT. It translates to CASSLAVAWDRDNTGELFF.

This clonotype was seen many times. The rearrangement links TRBV11-2 to TRBJ2-5; 13 bases fit TRBD2. This CDR3 comprises 16 residues. Germline V lookup: CDR1 SGHAT, CDR2 FQNNGV. Unmatched junction bases numbered 4, after V lost 6 bases and J lost 0 bases. The CDR3 nucleotides are TGTGCCAGCAGTATTGGGACTAGCGGGAACCAAGAGACCCAGTACTTC. It specifies CASSIGTSGNQETQYF.

This chain joins TRBV5-5 and TRBJ2-3, with 9 bases that match TRBD2. The CDR3 loop spans 15 amino acids. From germline, CDR1 is SGHKS and CDR2 YYEKEE (reference sequence). J gave up 3 bases and V 3 bases, and 5 bases lay outside the gene matches. This CDR3 is CASSYLAGKTDTQYF. DNA of the CDR3: TGTGCCAGCAGCTATCTAGCGGGGAAGACAGATACGCAGTATTTT.

The sample holds many counts of this clonotype. The J gene is TRBJ2-7, the V gene TRBV27, with 9 bases matching TRBD2. Germline V gives CDR1 MNHEY, CDR2 SMNVEV (reference sequence). V gave up 5 bases and J gave up 1 base; unmatched junction bases: 3. This CDR3 is 14 amino acids long. Here the CDR3 DNA reads TGTGCCAGCAGTGGGCGGGGGGGGTCCTACGAGCAGTACTTC. Its translation: CASSGRGGSYEQYF.